These 26 T cell receptor beta chains were sequenced from one sample in a study of T cells after yellow fever vaccination. TCRdb reprocessed the 5' RACE reads with MiXCR, giving one entry per CDR3 protein. The sample records about 350,000 distinct CDR3 sequences, under 15% being singletons. The material sequenced was CD4+ T cells sorted from PBMCs, taken 15 days after the yellow fever booster vaccination. Receptors were obtained from a man aged 18-30 years who received the YFV17D yellow fever vaccine.

The sample holds a few counts of this clonotype. This chain uses TRBV5-1 with TRBJ2-5, with 10 bases fitting TRBD2. The CDR3 runs to 16 residues. CDR1 SGHRS and CDR2 YFSETQ come from the germline V gene. Trimming at V came to 5 bases and at J to 5 bases, leaving 12 bases not matched to a gene. The CDR3 coding sequence is TGCGCCAGCAGGGGGACCGGGACTAGCGAAGGGGAGACCCAGTACTTC. This gives the protein CASRGTGTSEGETQYF.

This clonotype was detected a few times. The rearrangement uses TRBV2 and TRBJ2-7; perhaps TRBD2 as D (5 bases). Germline V CDR1 and CDR2: SNHLY, FYNNEI. The V gene lost 7 bases and the J gene lost 3 bases, with 7 bases spanning the gap. The CDR3 runs 11 residues. CDR3 in amino acids: CASIGIYEQYF. The DNA for the CDR3 is TGTGCCAGCATCGGGATCTACGAGCAGTACTTC.

The chain combines TRBV5-1 with TRBJ1-1; 9 bases agree with TRBD1. V lost 2 bases and J lost 1; bases outside the gene matches: 3. This CDR3 contains 15 residues. Germline CDR1 and CDR2: SGHRS and YFSETQ. The DNA of the CDR3 is TGCGCCAGCAGCTTTACGACAGGGGGGAACACTGAAGCTTTCTTT. This encodes CASSFTTGGNTEAFF.

This clonotype was observed a few times. The rearrangement joins TRBV14 to TRBJ1-2; no definite D call. The V and J ends lost 5 bases and 7 bases respectively, with 11 bases between them. Germline V gene lookup returns CDR1 SGHDN and CDR2 FVKESK. The CDR3 runs 12 residues. This CDR3 is CASSKRQRGYTF. The DNA of the CDR3 is TGTGCCAGCAGCAAACGCCAGCGTGGCTACACCTTC.

This sequence joins TRBV18 and TRBJ2-5; D perhaps matches TRBD1 (7 bases). The germline V gene encodes CDR1 KGHSH and CDR2 LQKENI. V was cut by 5 bases and J by 3 bases, with 10 bases left in between. This CDR3 comprises 13 residues. CDR3 protein: CASSAGTEETQYF. DNA of the CDR3: TGTGCCAGCTCAGCGGGGACAGAAGAGACCCAGTACTTC. The variable domain in full, with the rest retrieved from reference TRBV18 and TRBJ2-5, is NAGVMQNPRHLVRRRGQEARLRCSPMKGHSHVYWYRQLPEEGLKFMVYLQKENIIDESGMPKERFSAEFPKEGPSILRIQQVVRGDSAAYFCASSAGTEETQYFGPGTRLLVL.

This clonotype was seen a few times. This chain joins TRBV12-3 or TRBV12-4 and TRBJ1-5; D may be TRBD1 (6 bases). CDR3 length equals 14 residues. The ends were cut back, 6 bases at V and 7 bases at J, with 16 bases in the middle. The CDR3 bases are TGTGCCAGCAGACCCCGGGGGGCTGGGCAGCCCCAGCATTTT. It yields the protein CASRPRGAGQPQHF.

The gene calls are TRBV12-3 or TRBV12-4 and TRBJ1-6; D remains unclear. The CDR3 totals 13 residues. The V gene lost 6 bases and the J gene lost 6 bases, with 9 bases spanning the gap. CDR3 in amino acids: CASRFDINSPLHF. The CDR3 coding sequence is TGTGCCAGCAGGTTCGATATTAATTCACCCCTCCACTTT.

The gene calls are TRBV29-1 and TRBJ2-1, with a tentative D call TRBD1 (6 bases). The V and J ends lost 6 bases and 6 bases respectively, with 15 bases between them. Germline-derived CDR1 and CDR2 are SQVTM and ANQGSEA. This CDR3 spans 13 amino acids. The CDR3 spells CSVPSGVGNEQFF. The CDR3 DNA follows: TGCAGCGTGCCCTCAGGGGTCGGCAATGAGCAGTTCTTC.

This clonotype came up many times. The rearrangement joins TRBV12-3 or TRBV12-4 to TRBJ1-4, with D uncertain. The V and J ends lost 6 bases and 5 bases respectively, with 10 bases between them. The CDR3 loop spans 13 amino acids. CDR3 coding DNA: TGTGCCAGCAGCCCCTCCCGAAATGAAAAACTGTTTTTT. This gives the protein CASSPSRNEKLFF.

This clonotype showed up just a few times. This sequence joins TRBV7-2 and TRBJ2-1; 7 nucleotides match TRBD2. Germline V gene data show CDR1 as SGHTA and CDR2 as FQGNSA. The junction had 5 bases not matched to a gene; V was cut back by 5 bases and J by 10 bases. The CDR3 runs 12 residues. CDR3 region: CASSPGGWEQFF. CDR3 nucleotide sequence: TGTGCCAGCAGCCCGGGGGGTTGGGAGCAGTTCTTC.

In its sample, this clonotype was seen a few times. The chain couples TRBV5-1 to TRBJ2-7, with a weak D call TRBD1 (5 bases). V was cut by 4 bases and J by 2 bases, with 19 bases left in between. The CDR3 spans 16 residues. CDR1 is SGHRS and CDR2 is YFSETQ in the germline V gene. The CDR3 region has the DNA TGCGCCAGCAGCCCATCGAGGCAGGGTCCTCCCTACGAGCAGTACGTC. Protein: CASSPSRQGPPYEQYV.

This clonotype came up a few times. V is TRBV7-3 and J is TRBJ2-5; 10 bases line up with TRBD2. The germline gives CDR1 SGHTA, CDR2 FQGTGA. The CDR3 sequence is 18 residues long. Trimming removed 5 bases from V and 2 bases from J; junction bases left unmatched: 14. The CDR3 loop reads CASSPWGGAGGIQETQYF. The CDR3 region has the DNA TGTGCCAGCAGCCCTTGGGGTGGAGCGGGGGGGATTCAAGAGACCCAGTACTTC.

In DNA, the CDR3 is TGTGCCACTGCCGACAGTTATAGCAATCAGCCCCAGCATTTT. It codes for CATADSYSNQPQHF. J is TRBJ1-5 and V is TRBV10-3; possible D gene TRBD1, 5 bases. CDR1 ENHRY and CDR2 SYGVKD come from the germline V gene. This CDR3 region has 14 residues. Trimming left V 10 bases short and J 0 bases short, with 13 bases between.

This clonotype was seen repeatedly, ten times or more. The genes are TRBV5-6 and TRBJ2-7; D is undetermined. Trimming left V 4 bases short and J 6 bases short, with 26 bases between. Looked up from germline, CDR1 is SGHDT and CDR2 is YYEEEE. The CDR3 totals 17 residues. The CDR3 sequence is CASSARPDGYSLGEQYF. The CDR3 DNA is TGTGCCAGCAGCGCAAGGCCGGACGGCTACTCCCTAGGCGAGCAGTACTTC.

The rearrangement uses TRBV5-1 and TRBJ2-4, with D maybe TRBD1 (6 bases). In germline, CDR1 is SGHRS, CDR2 YFSETQ. The CDR3 sequence is 13 residues long. Trimming left V 6 bases short and J 1 base short, with 8 bases between. The CDR3 DNA is TGCGCCAGCAAAGGACAGGCCAAAAACATTCAGTACTTC. Amino acid sequence: CASKGQAKNIQYF.

This chain links TRBV5-1 with TRBJ2-2, with 7 nucleotides matching TRBD2. CDR3 size: 15 residues. The junction had 8 bases not matched to a gene; V was cut back by 4 bases and J by 5 bases. Per the germline V gene, CDR1 is SGHRS and CDR2 is YFSETQ. This chain's CDR3 is CASSPGTIYTGELFF. In nucleotides, the CDR3 is TGCGCCAGCAGCCCCGGGACTATTTATACCGGGGAGCTGTTTTTT.

The J gene is TRBJ2-7, the V gene TRBV19; perhaps TRBD1 as D (5 bases). V was clipped by 6 bases and J by 2 bases, with 8 bases between them. The CDR3 is 12 residues long. From germline, CDR1 is LNHDA and CDR2 SQIVND (reference sequence). For the CDR3, the DNA is TGTGCCAGTAGAGACAGCACCTACGAGCAGTACGTC. It encodes CASRDSTYEQYV.

This clonotype was counted only a few times. J is TRBJ2-2 and V is TRBV2; 9 nucleotides agree with TRBD1. The CDR3 extends over 15 amino acids. The junction had 9 bases not matched to a gene; V was cut back by 7 bases and J by 6 bases. The germline CDR1 and CDR2 sequences are SNHLY and FYNNEI. The CDR3 coding sequence is TGTGCCAGCAACCCGACAGGGGGGCGGGCCGGGGAGCTGTTTTTT. This codes for CASNPTGGRAGELFF.

The table lists this clonotype with a few counts. The V and J genes are TRBV11-2 and TRBJ2-5; D unresolved. Germline assignment: CDR1 SGHAT and CDR2 FQNNGV. This CDR3 contains 13 residues. Trimming cost V 4 bases and J 7 bases, with 13 bases left between them. Written as DNA, the CDR3 is TGTGCCAGCAGCTCCAACGGGCCCAGGACCCAGTACTTC. Protein sequence: CASSSNGPRTQYF. The full variable domain, its missing parts supplied by reference TRBV11-2 and TRBJ2-5, is EAGVAQSPRYKIIEKRQSVAFWCNPISGHATLYWYQQILGQGPKLLIQFQNNGVVDDSQLPKDRFSAERLKGVDSTLKIQPAKLEDSAVYLCASSSNGPRTQYFGPGTRLLVL.

The chain recombines TRBV7-9 with TRBJ2-3; D gene unclear. CDR3 length: 13 residues. Germline V gives CDR1 SEHNR, CDR2 FQNEAQ (reference sequence). With 4 bases removed from V and 5 bases from J, the gap between germline ends came to 10 bases. The CDR3 bases are TGTGCCAGCAGCTCTTATATTCAAGATACGCAGTATTTT. It encodes CASSSYIQDTQYF.

The chain employs TRBV6-6 and TRBJ1-6; D is ambiguous. V shed 7 bases and J shed 5 bases, with 12 bases lying between them. The V gene's germline CDR1 is MNHNY and CDR2 SVGAGI (reference sequence). CDR3 length: 14 amino acids. The CDR3 DNA reads as TGTGCCAGCACCGCCCCGGACGATAATTCACCCCTCCACTTT. As protein: CASTAPDDNSPLHF.

This chain joins TRBV20-1 and TRBJ1-1, with TRBD1 as a possible D gene (5 bases). The CDR3 has 16 residues. CDR1 and CDR2 (germline): DFQATT, SNEGSKA (reference sequence). V lost 6 bases, J lost 6 bases, and 26 bases lay in between. Written as DNA, the CDR3 is TGCAGTGCCAGCCGTCTACCTCCGGGGTGGGACGCTGAAGCTTTCTTT. Translated: CSASRLPPGWDAEAFF.

V usage is TRBV7-2 and J usage is TRBJ2-7; tentative D call: TRBD1 (6 bases). V was cut by 5 bases and J by 7 bases, with 15 bases left in between. There are 13 residues in the CDR3. Germline values: CDR1 SGHTA, CDR2 FQGNSA. The CDR3, as DNA: TGTGCCAGCAGCAGCCAGAGAACAGGGGAGCAGTACGTC. Its protein product is CASSSQRTGEQYV.

The CDR3 spells CASSPNASGGGYTF. CDR3 bases: TGTGCCAGCAGCCCAAACGCGAGTGGGGGAGGCTACACCTTC. The rearrangement uses TRBV28 and TRBJ1-2; maybe TRBD1 (5 bases). The V and J ends lost 6 bases and 8 bases respectively, with 19 bases between them. In germline, CDR1 is MDHEN, CDR2 SYDVKM. The CDR3 totals 14 residues.

This clonotype was counted a few times. The CDR3 is CASSWARDGNEKLFF. CDR3 nucleotides: TGTGCCAGCAGCTGGGCCAGGGACGGTAATGAAAAACTGTTTTTT. V and J are TRBV5-6 and TRBJ1-4, with D possibly being TRBD1 (5 bases). V gave up 3 bases and J gave up 4 bases, with 13 bases separating them. There are 15 residues in the CDR3. Germline CDR1 SGHDT, CDR2 YYEEEE.

The sample holds a few counts of this clonotype. V is TRBV6-2 or TRBV6-3 and J is TRBJ1-2; D is perhaps TRBD1 (6 bases). The CDR3 loop spans 15 amino acids. Germline lookup yields CDR1 MNHEY and CDR2 SVGEGT. Trimming left V 6 bases short and J 3 bases short, with 17 bases between. The CDR3 spells CASRGSGEVDYGYTF. The CDR3 DNA sequence: TGTGCCAGCAGAGGATCAGGGGAGGTCGACTATGGCTACACCTTC.